The clone carrying this T cell receptor (beta chain) has just one count. The sample belongs to a study of blood T cell repertoires in COVID-19. Study in general: Sample material is recorded as cDNA or gDNA derived from T cells, B-cell-depleted T cells, or PBMCs.

With 5 bases clipped from V and 2 bases from J, the junction kept 10 bases outside the gene matches. Germline loops: CDR1 MNHEY, CDR2 SVGEGT. The CDR3 extends over 17 amino acids. TCRdb's copy holds only in-frame clones and misses some; the assay was immunoSEQ multiplex PCR. In the table there are 250,000 to 350,000 clones, around 90% of which are singletons. The sequence was collected from a woman between 45 and 65 years old who had recovered from COVID-19. The sequencing sample was made of peripheral blood. V gene TRBV6-2 or TRBV6-3 combines with J gene TRBJ1-5, with TRBD1 matching over 9 bases. CDR3 sequence: CASSPHRGRVGNQPQHF. The CDR3 region has the DNA TGTGCCAGCAGTCCCCACAGGGGGCGCGTGGGCAATCAGCCCCAGCATTTT.